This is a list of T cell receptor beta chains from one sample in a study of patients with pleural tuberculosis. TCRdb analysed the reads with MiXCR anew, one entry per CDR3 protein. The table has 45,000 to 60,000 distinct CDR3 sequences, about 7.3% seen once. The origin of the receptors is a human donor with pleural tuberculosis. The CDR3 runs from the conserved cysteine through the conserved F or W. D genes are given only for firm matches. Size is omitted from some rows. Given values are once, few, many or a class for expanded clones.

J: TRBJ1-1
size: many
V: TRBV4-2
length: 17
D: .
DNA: TGTGCCAGCAGCCAAGCACCTGGGGTTCAGGAGAACACTGAAGCTTTCTTT
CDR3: CASSQAPGVQENTEAFF

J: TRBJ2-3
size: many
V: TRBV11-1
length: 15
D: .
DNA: TGTGCCAGCAGCTTATCCGCAGGGAGGCAACATACGCAGTATTTT
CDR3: CASSLSAGRQHTQYF

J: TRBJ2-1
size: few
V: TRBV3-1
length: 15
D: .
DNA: TGTGCCAGCAGCCCGAGCTATGGAGGGTCCAATGAGCAGTTCTTC
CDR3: CASSPSYGGSNEQFF

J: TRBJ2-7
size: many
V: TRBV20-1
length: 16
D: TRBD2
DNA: TGCAGTGCTAGCCAACCGACTAGCGGGAGTGGGAACGAGCAGTACTTC
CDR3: CSASQPTSGSGNEQYF

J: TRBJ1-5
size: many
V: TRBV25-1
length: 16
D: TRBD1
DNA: TGTGCCAGCAGTCGACTGACAGGGTATCACAATCAGCCCCAGCATTTT
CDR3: CASSRLTGYHNQPQHF

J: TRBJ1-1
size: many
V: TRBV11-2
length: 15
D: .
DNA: TGTGCCAGCAGCTTAGATTATGGGGGAAACACTGAAGCTTTCTTT
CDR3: CASSLDYGGNTEAFF

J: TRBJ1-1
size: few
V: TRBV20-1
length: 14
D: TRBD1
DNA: TGCAGTGCTACAAACCGGGACAGGGGGACTGAAGCTTTCTTT
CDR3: CSATNRDRGTEAFF

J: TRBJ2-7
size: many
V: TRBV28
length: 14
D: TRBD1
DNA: TGTGCCAGCACCCGGACAGGGCCCTCCTACGAGCAGTACTTC
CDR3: CASTRTGPSYEQYF

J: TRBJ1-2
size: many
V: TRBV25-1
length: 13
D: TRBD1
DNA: TGTGCCAGCAGCTGGGGACAGGGCTATGGCTACACCTTC
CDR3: CASSWGQGYGYTF

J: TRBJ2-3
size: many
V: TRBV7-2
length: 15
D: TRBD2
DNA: TGTGCCAGCAGGCTAGCGGGAGGGCTCGGAGATACGCAGTATTTT
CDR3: CASRLAGGLGDTQYF

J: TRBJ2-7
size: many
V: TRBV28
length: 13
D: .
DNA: TGTGCCACCACTCCCCGGGGTTTAAGCGAGCAGTACTTC
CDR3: CATTPRGLSEQYF

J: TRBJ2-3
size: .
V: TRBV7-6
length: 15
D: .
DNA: TGTGCCAGCAGCTTAGGGCACCGTTGGACCGATACGCAGTATTTT
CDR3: CASSLGHRWTDTQYF

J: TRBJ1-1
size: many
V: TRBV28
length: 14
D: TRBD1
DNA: TGTGCCAGCAGTTTAGATGGGACAGCTGGAAGGGCTTTCTTT
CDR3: CASSLDGTAGRAFF

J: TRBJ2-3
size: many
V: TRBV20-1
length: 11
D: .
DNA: TGCAGTGCTCAAGACGAGAATACGCAGTATTTT
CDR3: CSAQDENTQYF

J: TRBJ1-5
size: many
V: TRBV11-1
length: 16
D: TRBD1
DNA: TGTGCCAGCAGACGTGGACAGGGGGGAAGCAATCAGCCCCAGCATTTT
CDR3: CASRRGQGGSNQPQHF

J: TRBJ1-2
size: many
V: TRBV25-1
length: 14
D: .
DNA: TGTGCCAGCAGCGACGTGACAGGAGGCTATGGCTACACCTTC
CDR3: CASSDVTGGYGYTF

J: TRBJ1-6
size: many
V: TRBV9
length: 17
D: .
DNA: TGTGCCAGCAGCGTAGGACCCGGGGGGGACGAGCATTCACCCCTCCACTTT
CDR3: CASSVGPGGDEHSPLHF

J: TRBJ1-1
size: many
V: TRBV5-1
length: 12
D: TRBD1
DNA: TGCGCCAGCAGCGAGGGACAGACTGAAGCTTTCTTT
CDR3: CASSEGQTEAFF

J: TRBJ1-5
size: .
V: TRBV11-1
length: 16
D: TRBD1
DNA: TGTGCCAGCAGCACCAATGGACAGGGAAAAGGTCAGCCCCAGCATTTT
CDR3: CASSTNGQGKGQPQHF

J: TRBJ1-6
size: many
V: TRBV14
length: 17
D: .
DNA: TGTGCCAGCAGCCAAGATAAATTGGGCTCCTATAATTCACCCCTCCACTTT
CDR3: CASSQDKLGSYNSPLHF

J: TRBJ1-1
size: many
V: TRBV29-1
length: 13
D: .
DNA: TGCAGCGCCATCCAGAATATAAACACTGAAGCTTTCTTT
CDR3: CSAIQNINTEAFF

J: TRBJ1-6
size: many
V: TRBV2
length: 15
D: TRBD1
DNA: TGTGCCAGCAGTGAATGGGGGACAGGGCTATCACCCCTCCACTTT
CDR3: CASSEWGTGLSPLHF

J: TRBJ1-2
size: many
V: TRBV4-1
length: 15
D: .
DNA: TGCGCCAGCAGCCAAGAGGACACTCAGAGAATGGGCTACACCTTC
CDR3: CASSQEDTQRMGYTF

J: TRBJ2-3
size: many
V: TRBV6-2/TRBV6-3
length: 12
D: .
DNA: TGTGCCAGCAGAGCAGGAACAGATACGCAGTATTTT
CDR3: CASRAGTDTQYF

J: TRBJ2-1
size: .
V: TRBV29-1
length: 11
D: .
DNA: TGCAGCGGAGCAGAATACAATGAGCAGTTCTTC
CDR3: CSGAEYNEQFF

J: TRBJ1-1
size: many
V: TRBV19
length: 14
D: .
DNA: TGTGCCAGTAGTACGCCGGGACAGAACACTGAAGCTTTCTTT
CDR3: CASSTPGQNTEAFF

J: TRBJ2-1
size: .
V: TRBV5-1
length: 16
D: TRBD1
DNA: TGCGCCAGCAGCTTGGTCTCCGACAGGGTGCGCAATGAGCAGTTCTTC
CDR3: CASSLVSDRVRNEQFF

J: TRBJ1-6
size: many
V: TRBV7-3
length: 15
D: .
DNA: TGTGCCAGCAGCTTAATGGTGACGGACAATTCACCCCTCCACTTT
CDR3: CASSLMVTDNSPLHF

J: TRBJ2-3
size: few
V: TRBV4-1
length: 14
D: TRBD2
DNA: TGCGCCAGCACCTTAGCGGGAGTCGGGGATACGCAGTATTTT
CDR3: CASTLAGVGDTQYF

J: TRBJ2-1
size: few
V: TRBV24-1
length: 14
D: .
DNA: TGTGCCACCAGTGATCCCGGGGCCCACAATGAGCAGTTCTTC
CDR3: CATSDPGAHNEQFF

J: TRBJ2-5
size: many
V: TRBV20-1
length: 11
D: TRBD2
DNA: TGCAGTGCTCTACTAGCGGGAGTCCAGTACTTC
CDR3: CSALLAGVQYF

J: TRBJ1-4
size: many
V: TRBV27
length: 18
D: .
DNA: TGTGCCAGCAGTTTATTACGGACCCCGAATCTTGGTAATGAAAAACTGTTTTTT
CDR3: CASSLLRTPNLGNEKLFF

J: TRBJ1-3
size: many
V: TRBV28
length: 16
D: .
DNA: TGTGCCAGCAGTTTGGCTGACGCTCGGTCTGGAAACACCATATATTTT
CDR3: CASSLADARSGNTIYF

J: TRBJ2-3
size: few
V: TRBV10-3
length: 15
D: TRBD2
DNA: TGTGCCATCATGAACGGGAGGGCCGGCACAGATACGCAGTATTTT
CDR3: CAIMNGRAGTDTQYF

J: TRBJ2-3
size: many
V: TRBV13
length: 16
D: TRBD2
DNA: TGTGCCAGCAGCCGAATTAGCGGGAGGTCCACAGATACGCAGTATTTT
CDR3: CASSRISGRSTDTQYF

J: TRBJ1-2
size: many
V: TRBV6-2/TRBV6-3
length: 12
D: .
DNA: TGTGCCAGCAGTTACTCGACCTATGGCTACACCTTC
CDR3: CASSYSTYGYTF

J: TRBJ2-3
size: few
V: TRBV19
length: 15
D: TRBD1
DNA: TGTGCCAGTAAGGATGTAGGGGGCGGCACAGATACGCAGTATTTT
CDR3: CASKDVGGGTDTQYF

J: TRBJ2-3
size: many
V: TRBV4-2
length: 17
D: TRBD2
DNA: TGTGCCAGCAGCCAAGGACTAGCGGAGGTTAGCACAGATACGCAGTATTTT
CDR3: CASSQGLAEVSTDTQYF

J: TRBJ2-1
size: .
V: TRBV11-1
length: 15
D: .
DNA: TGTGCCAGCAGCTCTCGGACCGAACCCTGGAATGAGCAGTTCTTC
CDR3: CASSSRTEPWNEQFF

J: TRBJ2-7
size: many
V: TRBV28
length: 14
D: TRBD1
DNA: TGTGCCACCGCACCCTGGGACAGTACGTACGAGCAGTACTTC
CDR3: CATAPWDSTYEQYF

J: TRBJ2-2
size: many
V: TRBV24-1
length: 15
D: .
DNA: TGTGCCACCAAGCGACAGGCCGCGAACACCGGGGAGCTGTTTTTT
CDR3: CATKRQAANTGELFF

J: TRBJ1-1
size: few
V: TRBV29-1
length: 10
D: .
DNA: TGCAGCGTTGGTGACACTGAAGCTTTCTTT
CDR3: CSVGDTEAFF

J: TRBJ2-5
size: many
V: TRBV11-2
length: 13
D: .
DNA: TGTGCCAGCAGCTTAATGGAGTTGGAGACCCAGTACTTC
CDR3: CASSLMELETQYF

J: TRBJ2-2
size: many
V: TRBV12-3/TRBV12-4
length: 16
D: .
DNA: .
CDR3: CASSTSTSENTGELFF

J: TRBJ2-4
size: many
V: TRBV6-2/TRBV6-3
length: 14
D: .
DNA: TGTGCCAGCAGTTTCCGAAGGGGGGGTGACATTCAGTACTTC
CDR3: CASSFRRGGDIQYF

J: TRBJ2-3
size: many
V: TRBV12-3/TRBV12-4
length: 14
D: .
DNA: TGTGCCAGCAGTTTGATTAGCGCCACAGATACGCAGTATTTT
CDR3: CASSLISATDTQYF

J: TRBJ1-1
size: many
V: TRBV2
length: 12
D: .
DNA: TGTGCCAGCGGAGGGTACAACACTGAAGCTTTCTTT
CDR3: CASGGYNTEAFF

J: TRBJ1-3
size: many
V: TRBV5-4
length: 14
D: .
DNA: TGTGCCAGCAGCTTGGCCCCCTCTGGAAACACCATATATTTT
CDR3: CASSLAPSGNTIYF

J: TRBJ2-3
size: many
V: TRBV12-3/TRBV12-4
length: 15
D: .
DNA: TGTGCCAGCAGCCCCCAAGCGCGATCTACGGATACGCAGTATTTT
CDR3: CASSPQARSTDTQYF

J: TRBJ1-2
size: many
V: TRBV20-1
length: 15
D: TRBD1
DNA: TGCAGTGCTAGAGAGCCGGGACAGGGTCTCGATGGCTACACCTTC
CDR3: CSAREPGQGLDGYTF